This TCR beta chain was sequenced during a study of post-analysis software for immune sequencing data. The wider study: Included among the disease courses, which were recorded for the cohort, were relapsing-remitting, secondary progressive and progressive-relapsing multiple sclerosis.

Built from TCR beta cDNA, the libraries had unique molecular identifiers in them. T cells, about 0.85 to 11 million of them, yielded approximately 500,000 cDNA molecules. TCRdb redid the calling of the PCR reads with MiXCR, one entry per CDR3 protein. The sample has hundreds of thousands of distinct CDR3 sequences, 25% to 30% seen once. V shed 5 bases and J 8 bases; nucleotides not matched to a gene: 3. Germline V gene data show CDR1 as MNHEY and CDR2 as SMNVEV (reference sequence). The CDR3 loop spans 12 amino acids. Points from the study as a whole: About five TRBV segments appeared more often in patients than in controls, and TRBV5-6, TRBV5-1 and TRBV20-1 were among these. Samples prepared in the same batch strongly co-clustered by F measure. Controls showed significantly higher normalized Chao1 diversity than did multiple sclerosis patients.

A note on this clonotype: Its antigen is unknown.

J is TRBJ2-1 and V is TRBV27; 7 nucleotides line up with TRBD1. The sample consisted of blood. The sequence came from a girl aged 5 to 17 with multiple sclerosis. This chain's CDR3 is CASSEGAHEQFF. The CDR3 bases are TGTGCCAGCAGTGAGGGGGCTCATGAGCAGTTCTTC.